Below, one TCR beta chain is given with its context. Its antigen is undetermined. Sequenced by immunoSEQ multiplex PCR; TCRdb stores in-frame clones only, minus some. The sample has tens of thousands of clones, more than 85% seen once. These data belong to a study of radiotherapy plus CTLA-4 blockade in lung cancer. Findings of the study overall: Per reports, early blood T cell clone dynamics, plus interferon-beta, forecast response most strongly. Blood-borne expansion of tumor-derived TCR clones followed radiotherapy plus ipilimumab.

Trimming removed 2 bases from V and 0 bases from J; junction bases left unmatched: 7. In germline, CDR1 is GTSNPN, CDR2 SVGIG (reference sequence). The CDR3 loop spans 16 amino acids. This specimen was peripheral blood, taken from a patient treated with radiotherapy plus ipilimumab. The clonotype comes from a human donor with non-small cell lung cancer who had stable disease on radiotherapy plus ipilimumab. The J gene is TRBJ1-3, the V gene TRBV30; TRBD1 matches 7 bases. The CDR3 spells CAWSYGTANSGNTIYF. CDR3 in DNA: TGTGCCTGGAGTTACGGGACAGCGAACTCTGGAAACACCATATATTTT.